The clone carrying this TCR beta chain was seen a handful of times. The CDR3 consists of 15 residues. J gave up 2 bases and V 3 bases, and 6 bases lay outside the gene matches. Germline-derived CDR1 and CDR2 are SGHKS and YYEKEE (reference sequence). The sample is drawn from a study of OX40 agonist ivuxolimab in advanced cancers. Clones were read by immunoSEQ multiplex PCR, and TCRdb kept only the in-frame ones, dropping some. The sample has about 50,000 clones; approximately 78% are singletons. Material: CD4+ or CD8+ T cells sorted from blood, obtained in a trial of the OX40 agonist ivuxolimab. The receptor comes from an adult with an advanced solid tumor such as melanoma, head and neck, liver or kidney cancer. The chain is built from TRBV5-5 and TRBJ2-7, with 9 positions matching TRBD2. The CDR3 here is CASSWAASGTYEQYF. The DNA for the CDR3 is TGTGCCAGCAGCTGGGCGGCTAGCGGGACCTACGAGCAGTACTTC. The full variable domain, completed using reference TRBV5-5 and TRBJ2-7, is DAGVTQSPTHLIKTRGQQVTLRCSPISGHKSVSWYQQVLGQGPQFIFQYYEKEERGRGNFPDRFSARQFPNYSSELNVNALLLGDSALYLCASSWAASGTYEQYFGPGTRLTVT.